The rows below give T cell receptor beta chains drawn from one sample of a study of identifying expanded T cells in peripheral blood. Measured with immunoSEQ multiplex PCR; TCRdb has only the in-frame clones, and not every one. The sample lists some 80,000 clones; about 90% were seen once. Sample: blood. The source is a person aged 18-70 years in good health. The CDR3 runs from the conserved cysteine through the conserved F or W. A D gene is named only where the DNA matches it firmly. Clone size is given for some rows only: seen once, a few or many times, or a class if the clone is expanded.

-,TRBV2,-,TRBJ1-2,TGTGCCAGCAGGGATGACAGTTTCGATGGCTACACCTTC,CASRDDSFDGYTF
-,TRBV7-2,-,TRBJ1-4,TGTGCCAGCAGCTTAGAGAACGAAAAACTGTTTTTT,CASSLENEKLFF
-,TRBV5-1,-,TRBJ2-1,TGCGCCAGCAGCACCGGACTCCTATACAATGAGCAGTTCTTC,CASSTGLLYNEQFF
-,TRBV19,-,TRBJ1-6,TGTGCCAGTAGTATTGACGGCTCGGATAATTCACCCCTCCACTTT,CASSIDGSDNSPLHF
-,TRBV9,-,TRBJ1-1,TGTGCCAGCAGCGTAGCAGGTGGGTCCGTTGAAGCTTTCTTT,CASSVAGGSVEAFF
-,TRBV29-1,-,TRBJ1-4,TGCAGCGTTGGTCAGATTAATGAAAAACTGTTTTTT,CSVGQINEKLFF
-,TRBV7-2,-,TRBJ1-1,TGTGCCAGCAGTGCAGGGTATGGCACTGAAGCTTTCTTT,CASSAGYGTEAFF
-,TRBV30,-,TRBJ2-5,TGTGCCTGGAGCCTCCAAGAGACCCAGTACTTC,CAWSLQETQYF
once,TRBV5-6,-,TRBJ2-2,TGTGCCAGCTCGTTAGGGGGTTCCGGGGAGCTGTTTTTT,CASSLGGSGELFF
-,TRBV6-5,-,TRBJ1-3,TGTGCCAGCAGTTACGCAGACCGCTCTGGAAACACCATATATTTT,CASSYADRSGNTIYF
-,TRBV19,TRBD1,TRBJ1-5,TGTGCCAGTAGTACATCGCGGGACAGGGAGAGAGCATTCACCCAGCCCCAGCATTTT,CASSTSRDRERAFTQPQHF
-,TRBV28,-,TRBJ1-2,TGTGCCAGCAGTTTTGGGGCCCCCAACTATGGCTACACCTTC,CASSFGAPNYGYTF
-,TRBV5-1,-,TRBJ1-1,TGCGCCAGCAGCCAGGGACTACAACCGGGAGCTTTCTTT,CASSQGLQPGAFF
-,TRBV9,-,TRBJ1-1,TGTGCCAGCAGCGTAGCCCCGGGCACTGAAGCTTTCTTT,CASSVAPGTEAFF
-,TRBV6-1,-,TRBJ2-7,TGTGCCAGCAGTGATAGGAACGACTACGAGCAGTACTTC,CASSDRNDYEQYF
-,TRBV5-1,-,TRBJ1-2,TGCGCCAGCAGCTTCGCCGGAATAAGCATGGAATACACCTTC,CASSFAGISMEYTF
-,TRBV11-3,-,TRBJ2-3,TGTGCCAGCAGCTCCGGAATTAGTGGGGCGAGAGATACGCAGTATTTT,CASSSGISGARDTQYF
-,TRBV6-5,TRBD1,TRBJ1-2,TGTGCCAGCAGACGTCAACCTGGGACAGGGTTTGGCTACACCTTC,CASRRQPGTGFGYTF
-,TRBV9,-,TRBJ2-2,TGTGCCAGCAGCGTAGGTGGCGGAACGAACACCGGGGAGCTGTTTTTT,CASSVGGGTNTGELFF
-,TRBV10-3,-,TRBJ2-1,TGTGCCATCAGTTGGGTCGCAGGGAAGGTCAATGAGCAGTTCTTC,CAISWVAGKVNEQFF
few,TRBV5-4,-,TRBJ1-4,TGTGCCAGCAGCTTATCTCTGCGAAATGAAAAACTGTTTTTT,CASSLSLRNEKLFF
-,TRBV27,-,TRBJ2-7,TGTGCCAGCAGTTTCCGGGACGGATTCAGCTACGAGCAGTACTTC,CASSFRDGFSYEQYF
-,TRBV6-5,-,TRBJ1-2,TGTGCCAGCAGAAGAGGGAGTAACTATGGCTACACCTTC,CASRRGSNYGYTF
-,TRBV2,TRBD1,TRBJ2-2,TGTGCCAACCGACAGGGGGGGACCGGGGAGCTGTTTTTT,CANRQGGTGELFF
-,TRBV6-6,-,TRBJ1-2,TGTGCCAGCAGTTACGTTAGGGCAAAGGACTATGGCTACACCTTC,CASSYVRAKDYGYTF
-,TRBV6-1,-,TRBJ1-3,TGTGCCAGTGGGCTCCGCTCTGGAAACACCATATATTTT,CASGLRSGNTIYF
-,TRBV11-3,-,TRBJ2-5,TGTGCCAGCAGCTTAGTAGGGGAGGAGACCCAGTACTTC,CASSLVGEETQYF
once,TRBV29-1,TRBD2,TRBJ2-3,TGCAGCGTTAGCGGGGGCATATCGAGCACAGATACGCAGTATTTT,CSVSGGISSTDTQYF
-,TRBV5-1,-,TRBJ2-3,TGCGCCAGCAGCTTGGCAGGGGCCGAAGATACGCAGTATTTT,CASSLAGAEDTQYF
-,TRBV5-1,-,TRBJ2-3,TGCGCCAGCAGCTCCGACCCCCGAAGCACAGATACGCAGTATTTT,CASSSDPRSTDTQYF
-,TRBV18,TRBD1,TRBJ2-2,TGTGCCAGCTCACTACGACATCCGACAGGGGAAACCGGGGAGCTGTTTTTT,CASSLRHPTGETGELFF
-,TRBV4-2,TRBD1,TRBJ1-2,TGTGCCAGCAGCCGGGGGACAGGGGATGGCTACACCTTC,CASSRGTGDGYTF
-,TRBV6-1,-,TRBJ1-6,TGTGCCAGCAGTGTCCGCCCCGACGGGGCCTATAATTCACCCCTCCACTTT,CASSVRPDGAYNSPLHF
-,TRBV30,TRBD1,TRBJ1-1,TGTGCCACGACAACAGGGGCTGACACTGAAGCTTTCTTT,CATTTGADTEAFF
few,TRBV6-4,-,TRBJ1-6,TGTGCCAGCAGTGATGCCCTCGGGGCCCTCCACTTT,CASSDALGALHF
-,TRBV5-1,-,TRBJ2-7,TGCGCCAGCAGCTCGATGGCGGATTGGAGCTCCTACGAGCAGTACTTC,CASSSMADWSSYEQYF
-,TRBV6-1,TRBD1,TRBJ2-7,TGTGCCAGCAGTCCTGACAGGGTGGACAACGAGCAGTACTTC,CASSPDRVDNEQYF
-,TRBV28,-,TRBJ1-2,TGTGCCAGCAGCCGTACGGGGGGCGTCTATGGCTACACCTTC,CASSRTGGVYGYTF
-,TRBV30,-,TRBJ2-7,TGTGCCTGGAGACAGGGACCCTACGAGCAGTACTTC,CAWRQGPYEQYF
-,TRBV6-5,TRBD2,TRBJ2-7,TGTGCCAGCAGTTACACCTTTGGGAGGGACGAGCAGTACTTC,CASSYTFGRDEQYF
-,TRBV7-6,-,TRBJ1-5,TGTGCCAGCACCACTGGAGGGGGGGGACAGCCCCAGCATTTT,CASTTGGGGQPQHF
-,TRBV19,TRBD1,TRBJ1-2,TGTGCCAGTAGTCAGGGGACAGGGGTTTACTATGGCTACACCTTC,CASSQGTGVYYGYTF
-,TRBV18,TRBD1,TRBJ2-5,TGTGCCAGCTCATCCCGACAGGGGGGCGAGACCCAGTACTTC,CASSSRQGGETQYF
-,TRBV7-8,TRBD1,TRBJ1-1,TGTGCCAGCAGCTTAGATTTAGGGCAGGGGGGCACTGAAGCTTTCTTT,CASSLDLGQGGTEAFF
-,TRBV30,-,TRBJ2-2,TGTGCCTGGAGTGTACCGGGACGGACCGGGGAGCTGTTTTTT,CAWSVPGRTGELFF